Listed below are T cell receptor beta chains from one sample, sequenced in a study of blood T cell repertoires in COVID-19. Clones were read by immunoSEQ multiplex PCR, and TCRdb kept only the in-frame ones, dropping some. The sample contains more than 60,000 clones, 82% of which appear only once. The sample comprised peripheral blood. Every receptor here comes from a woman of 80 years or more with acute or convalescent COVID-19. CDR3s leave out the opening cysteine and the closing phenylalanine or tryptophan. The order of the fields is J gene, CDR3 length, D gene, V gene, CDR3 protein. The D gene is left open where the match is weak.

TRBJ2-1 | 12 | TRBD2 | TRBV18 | ASSGTISYNEQF
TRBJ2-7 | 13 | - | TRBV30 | AWMQGSKGLYEQY
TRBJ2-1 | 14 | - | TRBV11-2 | ASRSLSGVSYNEQF
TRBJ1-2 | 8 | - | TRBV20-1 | SARLQGYT
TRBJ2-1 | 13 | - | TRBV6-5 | ASSQDWSSYNEQF
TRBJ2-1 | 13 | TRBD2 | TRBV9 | ASSVEGSGSDEQF
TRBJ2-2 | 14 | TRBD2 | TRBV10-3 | AISESGGRRAGELF
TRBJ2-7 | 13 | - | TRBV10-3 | AISERARGTYEQY
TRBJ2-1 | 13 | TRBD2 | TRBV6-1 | ASSEADSGRDEQF
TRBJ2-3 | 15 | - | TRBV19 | ASSIVAGPRWTDTQY
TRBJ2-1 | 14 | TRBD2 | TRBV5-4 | ASSPSLAGGRSEQF
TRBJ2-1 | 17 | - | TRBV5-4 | ASSLVGGTVSRTTNEQF
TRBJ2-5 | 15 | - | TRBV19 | ASSEGLGLGRREPQY
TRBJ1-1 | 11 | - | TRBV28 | ASSFQGWTEAF
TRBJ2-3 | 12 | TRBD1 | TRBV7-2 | ASSIYRGRDTQY
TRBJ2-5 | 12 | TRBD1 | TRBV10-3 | AIRAGTGRETQY
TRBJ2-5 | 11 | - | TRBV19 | ASRFAHQETQY
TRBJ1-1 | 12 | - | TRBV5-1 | ASSATGMNTEAF
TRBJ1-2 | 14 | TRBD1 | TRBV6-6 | ASSQTGLTGGYGYT
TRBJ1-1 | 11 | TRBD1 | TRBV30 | ACDRGGNTEAF
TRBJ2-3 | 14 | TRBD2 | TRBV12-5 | ASGTGTSGTTDTQY
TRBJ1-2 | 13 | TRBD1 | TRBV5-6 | ASSLGRQGNYGYT
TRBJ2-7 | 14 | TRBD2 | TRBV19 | ASSTGLAGVGPEQY
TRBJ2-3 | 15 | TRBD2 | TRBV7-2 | ASSQQRTSGKIDTQY
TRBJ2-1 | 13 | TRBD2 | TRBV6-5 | ATKGLAGVGNEQF
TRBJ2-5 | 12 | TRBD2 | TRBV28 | ASTTGGGRETQY
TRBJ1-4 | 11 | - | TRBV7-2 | ASSGQTNEKLF
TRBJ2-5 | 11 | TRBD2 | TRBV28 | ASSFSGIGTQY
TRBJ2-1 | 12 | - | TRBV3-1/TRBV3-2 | ASSQARDFFEQF
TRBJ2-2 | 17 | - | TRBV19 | ASSIVFGPGQLGTGELF
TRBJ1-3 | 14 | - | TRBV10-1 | ASSEDLDYSGNTIY
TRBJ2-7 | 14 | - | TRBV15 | ATSRARLPAFYEQY
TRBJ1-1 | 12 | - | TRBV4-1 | ASSPYRMNTEAF
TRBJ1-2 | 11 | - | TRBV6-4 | ASSQGFNYGYT
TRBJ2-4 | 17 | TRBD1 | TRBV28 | ASSFFTSLDRVSKNIQY
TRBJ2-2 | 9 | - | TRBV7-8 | ASRGAGELF
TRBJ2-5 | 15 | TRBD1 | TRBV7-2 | ASSGEKGTGGRETQY
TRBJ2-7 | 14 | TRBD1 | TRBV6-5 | ASSYQDRGRSYEQY
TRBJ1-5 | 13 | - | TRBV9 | ASSPQGNSNQPQH
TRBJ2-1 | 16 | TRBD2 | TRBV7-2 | ASSLAVGLAGKRNEQF
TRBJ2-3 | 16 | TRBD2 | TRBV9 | ASSVGMASGRGVDTQY
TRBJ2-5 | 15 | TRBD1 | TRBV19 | ASSPNPGQGPQETQY
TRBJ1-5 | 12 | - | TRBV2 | ASRPDAGVTPQH
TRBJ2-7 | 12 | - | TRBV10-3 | AISEGTPSYEQY
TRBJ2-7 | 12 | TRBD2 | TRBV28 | ASSSLAGGDEQY
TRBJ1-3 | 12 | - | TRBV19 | ASSDRGRGNTIY
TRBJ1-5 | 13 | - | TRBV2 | ASSEASGSGQPQH
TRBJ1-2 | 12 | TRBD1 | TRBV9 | ASSQGTGGYGYT
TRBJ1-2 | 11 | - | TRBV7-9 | ASSQIANYGYT
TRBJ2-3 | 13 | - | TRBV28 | ASSTRLARTDTQY
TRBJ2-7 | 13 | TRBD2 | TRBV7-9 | ASSRLAGSSYEQY
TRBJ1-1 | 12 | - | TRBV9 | ASSVVDRNTEAF
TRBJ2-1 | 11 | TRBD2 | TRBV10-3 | AIAGGTYNEQF
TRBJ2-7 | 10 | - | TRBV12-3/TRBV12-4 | ASSPDSYEQY
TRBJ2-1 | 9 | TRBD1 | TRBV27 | ACKHRGIEF